Listed here is a single T cell receptor beta chain. What it recognizes is unknown. CD4+ T cells from unexposed donors were obtained before the COVID-19 pandemic (2011-2018). Isolation of CD4+ T cells took place after less than twelve days in culture. These data come from a study of CD4 T cells in relation to SARS-CoV-2 and coronaviruses. The method was immunoSEQ multiplex PCR; TCRdb's version includes in-frame clones alone and lacks a portion of them. This sample has around 15,000 clones, with around 82% found just once. Germline assignment: CDR1 MNHEY and CDR2 SVGEGT. The CDR3 length is 21 residues. J lost 0 bases, V lost 0 bases, and 14 bases had no gene match.

Specimen: CD4+ T cells from PBMCs, cultured in vitro. The genes are TRBV6-2 or TRBV6-3 and TRBJ2-3; 11 bases line up with TRBD2. This clonotype was obtained from a human donor in good health. This CDR3 is CASSYSGLAENILLSTDTQYF. In nucleotides, the CDR3 is TGTGCCAGCAGTTACTCGGGACTAGCGGAAAATATCCTTCTAAGCACAGATACGCAGTATTTT.